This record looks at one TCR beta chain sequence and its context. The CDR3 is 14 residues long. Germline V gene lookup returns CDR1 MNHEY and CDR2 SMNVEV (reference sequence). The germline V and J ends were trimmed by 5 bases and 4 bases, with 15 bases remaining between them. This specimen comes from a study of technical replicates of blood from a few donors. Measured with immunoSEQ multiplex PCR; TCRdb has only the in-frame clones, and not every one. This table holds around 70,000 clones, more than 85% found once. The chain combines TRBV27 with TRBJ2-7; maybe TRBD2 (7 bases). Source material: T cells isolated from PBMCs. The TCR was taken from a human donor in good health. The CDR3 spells CASSPVGGRYEQYF. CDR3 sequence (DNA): TGTGCCAGCAGTCCTGTCGGGGGGCGTTACGAGCAGTACTTC.